Presented here are 28 T cell receptor beta chains from one specimen sequenced in a study. TCRdb passed the 5' RACE reads through MiXCR, listing each CDR3 protein once. The sample records roughly 52,000 distinct CDR3 sequences, 17% being singletons. The sample was naive CD4+ T cells sorted from blood. This sample's subset: naive CD4+ T cells, CD4+CD45RA+CD25-. The receptors derive from a female donor with breast cancer.

CDR3 sequence reads: CASSSGGPPDTQYF. DNA for the CDR3: TGTGCCAGCAGCTCTGGAGGCCCCCCAGATACGCAGTATTTT. This chain uses TRBV7-2 with TRBJ2-3, with D possibly being TRBD2 (5 bases). The ends were cut back, 4 bases at V and 4 bases at J, with 12 bases in the middle. In germline, CDR1 is SGHTA, CDR2 FQGNSA. This CDR3 spans 14 amino acids.

Comments on this clonotype: One base away lies a much larger clone, so this may be a sequencing read error. This chain links TRBV6-5 with TRBJ1-1; D is possibly TRBD1 (5 bases). CDR1 is MNHEY, CDR2 SVGAGI, per germline. V was cut by 6 bases and J by 8 bases, with 19 bases left in between. There are 14 residues in the CDR3. CDR3 in DNA: TGTGCCAGCAGCCCCAAGGGGTGTCACTCCGAAGCTTTCTTT. Protein: CASSPKGCHSEAFF.

This clonotype was counted ten times or more. This chain joins TRBV5-1 and TRBJ2-1; either TRBD1 or TRBD2 may supply D (7 bases each). The CDR3 covers 14 residues. From germline, CDR1 is SGHRS and CDR2 YFSETQ. V lost 4 bases and J 3 bases, leaving 11 bases between the germline ends. CDR3 sequence: CASSPGGGYNEQFF. CDR3 coding DNA: TGCGCCAGCAGCCCAGGGGGGGGCTACAATGAGCAGTTCTTC.

This clonotype was seen more than once but under ten times. The chain employs TRBV29-1 and TRBJ2-3, with 9 bases that match TRBD2. CDR1 is SQVTM, CDR2 ANQGSEA, per germline. J gave up 1 base and V 4 bases, and 3 bases lay outside the gene matches. The CDR3 sequence is 14 residues long. This CDR3 is CSVGGLAGTDTQYF. The CDR3 nucleotides are TGCAGCGTTGGGGGACTAGCAGGCACAGATACGCAGTATTTT.

The gene calls are TRBV6-1 and TRBJ2-7; D might be TRBD1 (5 bases). CDR1 MNHNS and CDR2 SASEGT come from the germline V gene. Between the trimmed V and J ends, which lost 5 bases and 3 bases, there was a span of 11 bases. The CDR3 is made up of 13 amino acids. CDR3 residues: CASSRSTVYEQYF. CDR3 DNA: TGTGCCAGCAGTAGATCGACAGTCTACGAGCAGTACTTC.

Details on this clonotype: A read error may account for a junction end that differs from germline. The chain joins TRBV11-1 to TRBJ2-1, with D perhaps TRBD2 (6 bases). CDR1 and CDR2 (germline): SGHAT, FQDESV (reference sequence). CDR3 length: 16 amino acids. The CDR3, as DNA: TGTGCCAGCAGCTTTTCCGTTGGGACTGTCTCTAATGAGCAGTGCTTC. It codes for CASSFSVGTVSNEQCF.

The gene calls are TRBV28 and TRBJ1-1; D ambiguous. Germline V CDR1 and CDR2: MDHEN, SYDVKM. V shed 3 bases and J shed 1 base, with 9 bases lying between them. This CDR3 contains 14 residues. The CDR3 protein is CASSLVQRNTEAFF. Written as DNA, the CDR3 is TGTGCCAGCAGTTTGGTACAGAGGAACACTGAAGCTTTCTTT.

This clonotype has a count of ten or more. The chain is built from TRBV4-1 and TRBJ1-2, with D uncertain. Trimming pared 2 bases from V and 9 bases from J, leaving 10 bases between. The CDR3 totals 12 residues. Germline CDR1 and CDR2: MGHRA and YSYEKL. CDR3 nucleotides: TGCGCCAGCAGCCAAATGGGTCAGAGCTACACCTTC. Translation gives CASSQMGQSYTF.

J is TRBJ2-1 and V is TRBV20-1; D tentatively reads TRBD1 or TRBD2 (7 bases each). The DNA end favors TRBJ2-7, so the J call may be wrong. Germline CDR1 DFQATT, CDR2 SNEGSKA (reference sequence). CDR3 length: 13 residues. CDR3 nucleotide sequence: TGCAGCGCCGGAGGGGGCGGGAGCTATGAGCAGTACTTC. Protein product: CSAGGGGSYEQYF.

This clonotype was detected many times. V is TRBV7-2 and J is TRBJ2-7, with D perhaps matching TRBD1 (6 bases). CDR3 size: 13 residues. The germline gives CDR1 SGHTA, CDR2 FQGNSA. Trimming left V 3 bases short and J 5 bases short, with 11 bases between. As DNA, the CDR3 is TGTGCCAGCAGCTTTTACCGGGACAACGAGCAGTACTTC. This encodes CASSFYRDNEQYF.

With regard to this clonotype: The CDR3 ends on some other residue instead of the conserved phenylalanine or tryptophan, so this is likely a read error. The gene calls are TRBV9 and TRBJ2-3; D call uncertain. The CDR3 is 15 amino acids. CDR1 and CDR2 from the germline V gene are SGDLS and YYNGEE. V lost 0 bases and J 5 bases, leaving 13 bases between the germline ends. CDR3 residues: CASSVEVVGRDTQYS. The CDR3 bases are TGTGCCAGCAGCGTAGAGGTAGTGGGAAGAGATACGCAGTATTCT.

Turning to this clonotype: Just one base apart from a much larger clone, this may be a read error. No DNA is shown, since the ends of the CDR3 on it are uncertain; the CDR3 is the one TCRdb lists. The V gene is TRBV12-3 or TRBV12-4, the J gene TRBJ1-1; the table's TRBD1 call for D was not verified on the DNA. Ends included, the CDR3 has 13 residues. This CDR3 reads CASSFGRGTEVFF.

The chain links TRBV5-1 to TRBJ2-3; no clear D. Germline V gene data show CDR1 as SGHRS and CDR2 as YFSETQ. The CDR3 loop spans 14 amino acids. V lost 4 bases and J lost 1, with 10 bases in between. Written as DNA, the CDR3 is TGCGCCAGCAGCCGCGACGTCGGCACAGATACGCAGTATTTT. It specifies CASSRDVGTDTQYF.

This chain uses TRBV29-1 with TRBJ2-7, with 8 bases aligning to TRBD2. V was clipped by 7 bases and J by 5 bases; unmatched bases: 10. The CDR3 loop spans 13 amino acids. Germline CDR1 is SQVTM and CDR2 is ANQGSEA. CDR3 nucleotide sequence: TGCAGCGCCGGGACTAGTAAGGTCCACGAGCAGTACTTC. Translated: CSAGTSKVHEQYF.

Concerning this clonotype itself: The junction and the germline gene differ at one end; a read error may be behind it. The chain joins TRBV5-4 to TRBJ2-5; the D is unclear. From germline, CDR1 is SGHNT and CDR2 YYREEE (reference sequence). The CDR3 is 14 residues long. CDR3 nucleotide sequence: TGTGCCAGCAGCTTGGGGCAGAACCAAGTGACCCAGTACTTC. Its translation: CASSLGQNQVTQYF. Full variable domain (rest looked up from reference TRBV5-4 and TRBJ2-5): ETGVTQSPTHLIKTRGQQVTLRCSSQSGHNTVSWYQQALGQGPQFIFQYYREEENGRGNFPPRFSGLQFPNYSSELNVNALELDDSALYLCASSLGQNQVTQYFGPGTRLLVL.

This clonotype was recorded a few times. This chain uses TRBV6-6 with TRBJ1-5, with TRBD1 identical over 9 bases. The V gene's germline CDR1 is MNHNY and CDR2 SVGAGI (reference sequence). This CDR3 contains 15 residues. The trim removed 7 bases at V and 7 bases at J, leaving 11 bases unmatched. Written as DNA, the CDR3 is TGTGCCAGCAAACCGGGACAGGGTGTTAACCAGCCCCAGCATTTT. Protein: CASKPGQGVNQPQHF.

This clonotype was counted a few times. The J gene is TRBJ2-1, the V gene TRBV27, with TRBD2 as a possible D gene (5 bases). The CDR3 consists of 14 residues. V lost 5 bases, J lost 5 bases, and 13 bases lay in between. Germline CDR1 MNHEY, CDR2 SMNVEV (reference sequence). CDR3 DNA sequence: TGTGCCAGCAGTCCGGGATTCTTGAACAATGAGCAGTTCTTC. Amino acids: CASSPGFLNNEQFF.

This clonotype came up a few times. The chain links TRBV24-1 to TRBJ2-7; D tentatively reads TRBD1 or TRBD2 (5 bases each). Trimming left V 4 bases short and J 2 bases short, with 11 bases between. The CDR3 consists of 14 residues. Germline V CDR1 and CDR2: KGHDR, SFDVKD. The CDR3, as DNA: TGTGCCACCAGTGAGGGGGACGGAGCCTACGAGCAGTACTTC. Translation gives CATSEGDGAYEQYF.

CDR3: CASSPDISYEQYF. CDR3 nucleotides: TGCGCCAGCAGTCCGGACATATCCTACGAGCAGTACTTC. V usage is TRBV5-1 and J usage is TRBJ2-7; tentative D call: TRBD1 (5 bases). The CDR3 length is 13 residues. V dropped 5 bases and J dropped 1 base, with 10 bases sitting between them. Germline V gives CDR1 SGHRS, CDR2 YFSETQ.

A note on this clonotype: The germline gene is not matched at one end of the junction; a read error may be the cause. The rearrangement uses TRBV10-2 and TRBJ1-4; 9 bases align to TRBD1. Germline loops: CDR1 WSHSY, CDR2 SAAADI. The CDR3 loop spans 15 amino acids. The CDR3 nucleotides are TGCGCCAGCAAATTCGGACAGGGGTTCGGCGAAAAACCGTTTTTT. Encoded protein: CASKFGQGFGEKPFF.

This rearrangement joins TRBV5-1 to TRBJ2-5, with 10 bases identical to TRBD2. CDR3 length: 14 amino acids. Germline-derived CDR1 and CDR2 are SGHRS and YFSETQ. V lost 5 bases, J lost 5 bases, and 6 bases stayed unmatched. CDR3 sequence: CASRHSGRLETQYF. The CDR3 DNA is TGCGCCAGCAGGCATAGCGGGAGGTTGGAGACCCAGTACTTC. Looking up the rest from reference TRBV5-1 and TRBJ2-5 gives the full variable domain: KAGVTQTPRYLIKTRGQQVTLSCSPISGHRSVSWYQQTPGQGLQFLFEYFSETQRNKGNFPGRFSGRQFSNSRSEMNVSTLELGDSALYLCASRHSGRLETQYFGPGTRLLVL.

As concerns this clonotype: The conserved closing phenylalanine or tryptophan is absent in this CDR3, likely reflecting a read error. This chain connects TRBV6-6 to TRBJ1-1; D perhaps matches TRBD1 (6 bases). The V end lost 5 bases, the J end lost 6 bases, and 13 bases lay between the germline ends. Germline V gene data show CDR1 as MNHNY and CDR2 as SVGAGI (reference sequence). The CDR3 is 13 amino acids. CDR3 amino acids: CASSEGGGAEAFL. The CDR3 region has the DNA TGTGCCAGCAGTGAGGGAGGGGGAGCTGAAGCTTTCTTA.

This clonotype was found many times. The chain couples TRBV6-5 to TRBJ2-5; D tentatively reads TRBD1 or TRBD2 (5 bases each). CDR1 is MNHEY, CDR2 SVGAGI, per germline. Trimming stripped 2 bases from V and 4 bases from J, with 5 bases between. The CDR3 contains 12 residues. The DNA for the CDR3 is TGTGCCAGCAGTTACGGGGGAGAGACCCAGTACTTC. Protein: CASSYGGETQYF.

This rearrangement joins TRBV5-5 to TRBJ1-2; unclear D gene. Germline CDR1 is SGHKS and CDR2 is YYEKEE (reference sequence). The length of the CDR3 is 15 residues. V shed 0 bases and J shed 0 bases, with 9 bases lying between them. The CDR3 DNA sequence: TGTGCCAGCAGCTTGGAGGGATTCGCTAACTATGGCTACACCTTC. Its protein product is CASSLEGFANYGYTF. Using reference TRBV5-5 and TRBJ1-2 for the parts outside the CDR3, the full variable domain is DAGVTQSPTHLIKTRGQQVTLRCSPISGHKSVSWYQQVLGQGPQFIFQYYEKEERGRGNFPDRFSARQFPNYSSELNVNALLLGDSALYLCASSLEGFANYGYTFGSGTRLTVV.

About this clonotype itself: Its ends do not fully match the called genes, so a read error is possible. This chain joins TRBV5-1 and TRBJ2-4; D possibly corresponds to TRBD2 (5 bases). The CDR3 contains 12 residues. Germline lookup yields CDR1 SGHRS and CDR2 YFSETQ. CDR3 in amino acids: CASSLDGLTREF. CDR3 nucleotides: TGCGCCAGCAGCTTGGACGGACTGACAAGAGAGTTC.

Only a few counts were recorded for this clonotype. This sequence joins TRBV7-2 and TRBJ2-5; 8 bases fit TRBD2. Germline trimming cut 8 bases from V and 1 base from J; bases unmatched to any gene: 9. This CDR3 region has 15 residues. Germline V lookup: CDR1 SGHTA, CDR2 FQGNSA. DNA for the CDR3: TGTGCCAGCCAGTGGGGAGCGGGAGCCCAAGAGACCCAGTACTTC. Translated, it gives CASQWGAGAQETQYF. Looking up the rest from reference TRBV7-2 and TRBJ2-5 gives the full variable domain: GAGVSQSPSNKVTEKGKDVELRCDPISGHTALYWYRQSLGQGLEFLIYFQGNSAPDKSGLPSDRFSAERTGGSVSTLTIQRTQQEDSAVYLCASQWGAGAQETQYFGPGTRLLVL.

In its sample, this clonotype was seen a few times. The chain carries TRBV2 and TRBJ2-5; D is uncertain. CDR3 size: 12 residues. Germline V gene sequence: CDR1 SNHLY, CDR2 FYNNEI. Trimming left V 4 bases short and J 3 bases short, with 6 bases between. As DNA, the CDR3 is TGTGCCAGCAGTGTACGGGAAGAGACCCAGTACTTC. It encodes CASSVREETQYF.

The V and J genes are TRBV5-1 and TRBJ2-3; D possibly corresponds to TRBD1 (5 bases). V was pared by 0 bases and J by 2 bases, with 13 bases between. Germline loops: CDR1 SGHRS, CDR2 YFSETQ. The CDR3 covers 16 residues. CDR3 residues: CASSLGSTAITDTQYF. CDR3 DNA sequence: TGCGCCAGCAGCTTGGGATCGACAGCAATCACAGATACGCAGTATTTT.